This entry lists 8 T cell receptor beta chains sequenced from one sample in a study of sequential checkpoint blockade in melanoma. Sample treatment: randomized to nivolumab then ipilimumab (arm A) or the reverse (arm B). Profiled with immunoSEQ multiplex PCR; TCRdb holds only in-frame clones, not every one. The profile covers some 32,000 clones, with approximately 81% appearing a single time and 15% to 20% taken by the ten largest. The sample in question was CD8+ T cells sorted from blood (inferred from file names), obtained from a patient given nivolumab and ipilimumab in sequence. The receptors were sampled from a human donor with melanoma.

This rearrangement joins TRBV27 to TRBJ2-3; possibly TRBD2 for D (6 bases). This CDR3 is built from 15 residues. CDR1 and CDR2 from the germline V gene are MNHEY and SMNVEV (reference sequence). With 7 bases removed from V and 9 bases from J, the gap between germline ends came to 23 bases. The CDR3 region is CASKIRRTPRETQYF. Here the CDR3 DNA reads TGTGCCAGCAAAATACGGCGAACCCCACGGGAGACGCAGTATTTT.

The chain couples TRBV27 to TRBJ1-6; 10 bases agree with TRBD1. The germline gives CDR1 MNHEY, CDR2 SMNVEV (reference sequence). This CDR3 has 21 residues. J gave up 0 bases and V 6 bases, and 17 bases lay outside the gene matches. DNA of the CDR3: TGTGCCAGCAGCTCACCGGGGAGGGGGACAGGGGTGAGCTCCTATAATTCACCCCTCCACTTT. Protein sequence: CASSSPGRGTGVSSYNSPLHF.

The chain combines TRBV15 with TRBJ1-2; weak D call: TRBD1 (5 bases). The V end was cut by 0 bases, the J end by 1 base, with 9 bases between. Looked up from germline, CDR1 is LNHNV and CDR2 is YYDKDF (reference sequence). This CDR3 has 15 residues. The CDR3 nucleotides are TGTGCCACCAGCAGAGATCAGGGCGTTAACTATGGCTACACCTTC. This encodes CATSRDQGVNYGYTF.

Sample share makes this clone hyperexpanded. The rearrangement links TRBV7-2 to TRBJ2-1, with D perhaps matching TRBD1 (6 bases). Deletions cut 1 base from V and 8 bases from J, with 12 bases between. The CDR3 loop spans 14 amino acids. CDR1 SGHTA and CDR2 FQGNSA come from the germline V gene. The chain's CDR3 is CASSLEQGTDEQFF. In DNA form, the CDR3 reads TGTGCCAGCAGCTTAGAACAGGGAACGGATGAGCAGTTCTTC.

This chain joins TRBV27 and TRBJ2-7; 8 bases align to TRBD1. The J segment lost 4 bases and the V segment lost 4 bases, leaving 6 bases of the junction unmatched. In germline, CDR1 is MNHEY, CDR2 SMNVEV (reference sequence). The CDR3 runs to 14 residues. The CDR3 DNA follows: TGTGCCAGCAGTTGGGCAGGGGGCTGGTACGAGCAGTACTTC. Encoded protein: CASSWAGGWYEQYF.

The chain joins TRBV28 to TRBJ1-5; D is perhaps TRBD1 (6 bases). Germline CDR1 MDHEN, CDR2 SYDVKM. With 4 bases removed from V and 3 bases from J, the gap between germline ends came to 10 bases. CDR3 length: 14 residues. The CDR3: CASSWTVYNQPQHF. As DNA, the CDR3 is TGTGCCAGCAGTTGGACAGTTTACAATCAGCCCCAGCATTTT. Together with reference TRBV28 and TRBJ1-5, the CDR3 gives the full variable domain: DVKVTQSSRYLVKRTGEKVFLECVQDMDHENMFWYRQDPGLGLRLIYFSYDVKMKEKGDIPEGYSVSREKKERFSLILESASTNQTSMYLCASSWTVYNQPQHFGDGTRLSIL.

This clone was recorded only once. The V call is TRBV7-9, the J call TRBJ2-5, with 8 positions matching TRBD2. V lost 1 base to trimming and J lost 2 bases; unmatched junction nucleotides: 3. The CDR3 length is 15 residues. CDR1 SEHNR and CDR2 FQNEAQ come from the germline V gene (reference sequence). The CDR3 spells CASSLGGGLQETQYF. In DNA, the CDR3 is TGTGCCAGCAGCTTAGGCGGGGGGCTACAAGAGACCCAGTACTTC.

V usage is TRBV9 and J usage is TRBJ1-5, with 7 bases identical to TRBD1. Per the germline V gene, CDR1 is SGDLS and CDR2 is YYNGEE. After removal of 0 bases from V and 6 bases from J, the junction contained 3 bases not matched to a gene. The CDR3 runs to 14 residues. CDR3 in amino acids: CASSVGQGSQPQHF. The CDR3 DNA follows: TGTGCCAGCAGCGTAGGACAGGGAAGTCAGCCCCAGCATTTT.